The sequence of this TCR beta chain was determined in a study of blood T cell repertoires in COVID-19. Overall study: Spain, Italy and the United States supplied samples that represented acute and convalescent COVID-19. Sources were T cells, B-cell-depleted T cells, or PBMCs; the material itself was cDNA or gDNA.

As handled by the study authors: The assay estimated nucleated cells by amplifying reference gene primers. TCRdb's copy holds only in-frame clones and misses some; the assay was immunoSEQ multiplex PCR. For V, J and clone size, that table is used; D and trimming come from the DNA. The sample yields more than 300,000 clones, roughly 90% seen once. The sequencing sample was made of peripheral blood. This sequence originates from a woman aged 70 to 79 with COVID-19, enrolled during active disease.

The CDR3 is CASGGAGLAFNEQFF. The DNA of the CDR3 is TGTGCTAGTGGGGGTGCGGGACTAGCGTTTAATGAGCAGTTCTTC. This chain uses TRBV12-5 with TRBJ2-1, with 10 bases matching TRBD2. Germline V gene data show CDR1 as LGHNT and CDR2 as FRNRAP. The CDR3 consists of 15 residues. The junction had 9 bases not matched to a gene; V was cut back by 6 bases and J by 7 bases.